One and the same sample provided the 11 T cell receptor beta chains below, sequenced in a study of cytomegalovirus exposure and HLA in healthy donors. It was with 60 Vbeta and 13 Jbeta primers that the PCR ran. Data came from immunoSEQ multiplex PCR; TCRdb stores just in-frame clones and leaves some out. The sample consists of some 190,000 clones, around 80% of them appearing once. Sequenced sample: PBMCs. These receptor sequences come from a young man in good health and CMV-seronegative.

With respect to this clone: Other nucleotide sequences in the sample specify the same CDR3. The chain is built from TRBV9 and TRBJ2-7, with 8 nucleotides matching TRBD2. Germline loops: CDR1 SGDLS, CDR2 YYNGEE. This CDR3 spans 14 amino acids. The V segment lost 4 bases and the J segment 4 bases; nucleotides outside the gene matches: 7. The CDR3 coding sequence is TGTGCCAGCAGCCCCCGGACTAGCAGTTACGAGCAGTACTTC. It is translated as CASSPRTSSYEQYF.

The table lists this clone with a few counts. This chain uses TRBV6-6 with TRBJ1-2; D possibly corresponds to TRBD1 (6 bases). V was cut by 6 bases and J by 8 bases, with 13 bases left in between. The CDR3 covers 12 residues. Germline values: CDR1 MNHNY, CDR2 SVGAGI (reference sequence). Here the CDR3 DNA reads TGTGCCAGCAGCCAACACAGGGAAGGCTACACCTTC. Residues: CASSQHREGYTF.

The chain joins TRBV5-8 to TRBJ1-1, with D tentatively TRBD1 (5 bases). This CDR3 comprises 16 residues. Germline values: CDR1 SGHTS, CDR2 YDEGEE. Trimming took 4 bases from V and 4 from J, leaving 20 bases between them. The CDR3 here is CASSKYRRGPPTEAFF. DNA of the CDR3: TGTGCCAGCAGCAAATACCGGCGGGGACCCCCCACTGAAGCTTTCTTT.

The gene calls are TRBV11-3 and TRBJ1-4; D unresolved. Germline V lookup: CDR1 SGHNT, CDR2 YENEEA. This CDR3 has 12 residues. V was trimmed by 5 bases and J by 6 bases, leaving 7 bases between them. CDR3 DNA sequence: TGTGCCAGCAGCCTCCCGGATGAAAAACTGTTTTTT. Its translation: CASSLPDEKLFF.

The chain joins TRBV27 to TRBJ1-2; tentative D call: TRBD1 (5 bases). From germline, CDR1 is MNHEY and CDR2 SMNVEV (reference sequence). The V and J ends lost 3 bases and 8 bases respectively, with 16 bases between them. CDR3 length equals 14 residues. The CDR3 DNA sequence: TGTGCCAGCAGTTTCCGGGGGGTAGTAGGAGGCTACACCTTC. It is translated as CASSFRGVVGGYTF.

The V call is TRBV27, the J call TRBJ2-1; 15 bases align to TRBD2. Germline V lookup: CDR1 MNHEY, CDR2 SMNVEV (reference sequence). V lost 8 bases and J lost 10; bases outside the gene matches: 12. This CDR3 is 16 amino acids long. CDR3 coding DNA: TGTGCCAGCGGCGGACTAGCGGGGGGGAGGCCAGGGGAGCAGTTCTTC. Its protein product is CASGGLAGGRPGEQFF.

This chain uses TRBV28 with TRBJ2-3; D is unresolved. The CDR3 spans 14 residues. Germline V lookup: CDR1 MDHEN, CDR2 SYDVKM. V was shortened by 4 bases and J by 0 bases, with 8 bases between the two germline ends. CDR3 sequence (DNA): TGTGCCAGCAGTTCCTCCCCCAGCACAGATACGCAGTATTTT. It translates to CASSSSPSTDTQYF.

This clone has a handful of counts. The chain combines TRBV7-9 with TRBJ1-1; weak D call: TRBD1 (5 bases). The CDR3 extends over 14 amino acids. The germline V gene has CDR1 SEHNR and CDR2 FQNEAQ (reference sequence). V lost 11 bases and J 0 bases, leaving 16 bases between the germline ends. CDR3 loop: CAAWGEKLNTEAFF. The CDR3, as DNA: TGTGCCGCTTGGGGGGAGAAGCTGAACACTGAAGCTTTCTTT.

The rearrangement links TRBV5-1 to TRBJ1-2; 11 positions match TRBD1. The trim removed 4 bases at V and 6 bases at J, leaving 17 bases unmatched. Germline V gives CDR1 SGHRS, CDR2 YFSETQ. The CDR3 runs to 18 residues. CDR3 bases: TGCGCCAGCAGCCTCCCCGGGACAGGGGGTGCCCTCCGGGATGGCTACACCTTC. Protein sequence: CASSLPGTGGALRDGYTF.

The V and J genes are TRBV28 and TRBJ2-5, with 8 bases lining up with TRBD2. J lost 4 bases, V lost 4 bases, and 5 bases had no gene match. The CDR3 runs to 14 residues. The germline V gene has CDR1 MDHEN and CDR2 SYDVKM. CDR3 coding DNA: TGTGCCAGCAGTTCCCCCCGGGGGGGAGAGACCCAGTACTTC. Its protein product is CASSSPRGGETQYF.

In its sample, this clone was seen once. This chain joins TRBV2 and TRBJ2-3, with TRBD2 matching 14 bases. With 7 bases clipped from V and 2 bases from J, the junction kept 11 bases outside the gene matches. This CDR3 is 18 amino acids long. Germline V CDR1 and CDR2: SNHLY, FYNNEI. CDR3 region: CASTLIGLAGGITDTQYF. Here the CDR3 DNA reads TGTGCCAGCACCCTAATCGGACTAGCGGGGGGTATCACAGATACGCAGTATTTT. Drawing the rest from reference TRBV2 and TRBJ2-3, the complete variable domain is EPEVTQTPSHQVTQMGQEVILRCVPISNHLYFYWYRQILGQKVEFLVSFYNNEISEKSEIFDDQFSVERPDGSNFTLKIRSTKLEDSAMYFCASTLIGLAGGITDTQYFGPGTRLTVL.